The clone carrying this T cell receptor (beta chain) was seen a few times. What it recognizes is unknown. The data were obtained in a study of human T cells and chemical hapten exposure. Documented time point: patch test 1, 2 weeks after DPC sensitization. The treatment was: therapeutic diphenylcyclopropenone sensitization with weekly scalp DPC. The study drew its donors from alopecia patients who were 18 to 70 years old and suitable for DPC. TCRdb re-analysed the RACE reads in MiXCR, keeping a single row per CDR3 protein. This table has 380,000 or so distinct CDR3 sequences, approximately 5.1% appearing once. The study's findings and limits: Expanded TCRs were compared with controls, and the expanded TCRs formed significantly more large CDR3 similarity clusters.

This TCR was recovered from a woman between 45 and 60 years old with alopecia areata. Some clones in this sample may be carry-over from other donors' samples. This sample comprised whole blood, obtained in connection with sensitization to the hapten diphenylcyclopropenone (DPC).

CDR3 residues: CASSSPPIGRANQPQHF. The CDR3 coding sequence is TGTGCCAGCAGCTCCCCCCCCATTGGGAGAGCCAATCAGCCCCAGCATTTT. The chain couples TRBV7-8 to TRBJ1-5; D remains unclear. CDR1 is SGHVS and CDR2 is FQNEAQ in the germline V gene. The CDR3 runs 17 residues. V lost 4 bases, J lost 3 bases, and 19 bases lay in between.